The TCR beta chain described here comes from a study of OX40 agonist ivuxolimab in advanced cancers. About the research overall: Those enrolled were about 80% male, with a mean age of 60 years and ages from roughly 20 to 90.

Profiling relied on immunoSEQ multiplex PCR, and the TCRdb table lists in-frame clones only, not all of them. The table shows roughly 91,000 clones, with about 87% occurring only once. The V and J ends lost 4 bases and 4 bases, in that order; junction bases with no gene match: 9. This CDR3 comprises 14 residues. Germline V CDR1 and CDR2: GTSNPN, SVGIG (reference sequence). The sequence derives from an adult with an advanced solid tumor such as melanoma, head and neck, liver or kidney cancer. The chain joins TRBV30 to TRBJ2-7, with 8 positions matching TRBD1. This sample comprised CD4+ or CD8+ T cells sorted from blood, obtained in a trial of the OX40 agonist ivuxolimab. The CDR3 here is CAWNLQGAAYEQYF. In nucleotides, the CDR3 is TGTGCCTGGAACCTTCAGGGGGCGGCTTACGAGCAGTACTTC.